Listed below are T cell receptor beta chains from one sample, sequenced in a study of identical twins. TCRdb reanalysed the 5' RACE reads using MiXCR and keeps one entry per CDR3 protein. The profile shows some 1,700,000 distinct CDR3 sequences, around 33% of them singletons. Sequenced material: cord blood. These receptors all stem from a newborn girl in good health. The CDR3 runs from the conserved cysteine through the conserved F or W. The D gene is left open where the match is weak. The size of a clone is reported for some rows only, either as once, few or many, or as a class for expanded clones.

TRBJ1-4 | TRBV28 | TRBD1 | . | TGTGCCAGCAGTTTGTTGACAGGGCAAGGAGGTCATGAAAAACTGTTTTTT | CASSLLTGQGGHEKLFF
TRBJ1-1 | TRBV6-5 | . | few | TGTGCCAGCAATAGGAGACAGGCGAACACTGAAGCTTTCTTT | CASNRRQANTEAFF
TRBJ2-6 | TRBV27 | . | . | TGTGCCAGCAGCACCCTCCTACTCACAGGGGCCAACGTCCTGACTTTC | CASSTLLLTGANVLTF
TRBJ1-1 | TRBV5-5 | . | few | TGTGCCAGCAGCTTTCGGGGGGCTGACACTGAAGCTTTCTTT | CASSFRGADTEAFF
TRBJ2-1 | TRBV10-3 | TRBD2 | few | TGTGCCATCAGTGAACTAGCGTCAAATGAGCAGTTCTTC | CAISELASNEQFF
TRBJ1-5 | TRBV6-2/TRBV6-3 | . | . | TGTGCCAGCAGTACTCTAGGACGACATCAGCCCCAGCATTTT | CASSTLGRHQPQHF
TRBJ1-4 | TRBV20-1 | TRBD1 | . | TGCAGTAGACAGGGCCCTAATGAAAAACTGTTTTTT | CSRQGPNEKLFF
TRBJ1-6 | TRBV7-8 | TRBD1 | . | TGTGCCAGCAGCTTAGAGGGACAGGGGGTCCTCAATTCACCCCTCCACTTT | CASSLEGQGVLNSPLHF
TRBJ1-1 | TRBV5-6 | . | few | TGTGCCAGCAGCCGCGGACTGGGAGAGGACACTGAAGCTTTCTTT | CASSRGLGEDTEAFF
TRBJ2-7 | TRBV7-9 | . | many | TGTGCCAGCAGTTGGGGTCCCTCCTACGAGCAGTACTTC | CASSWGPSYEQYF
TRBJ2-7 | TRBV13 | . | many | TGTGCCAGCAGCCCGAGACAAACCTACGAGCAGTACTTC | CASSPRQTYEQYF
TRBJ2-4 | TRBV20-1 | . | . | TGCAGTGCTAGCCCCAGGACCCTAGCCAAAAACATTCAGTACTTC | CSASPRTLAKNIQYF
TRBJ2-3 | TRBV7-9 | . | . | TGTGCCAGCAGCTTAGGTGGTAGCGGAGCTCGCCGGGATACGCAGTATTTT | CASSLGGSGARRDTQYF
TRBJ2-4 | TRBV20-1 | TRBD2 | . | TGCAGTGCTAGTCCGACTAGCGGGAGCCTAGAGCAGTACTTC | CSASPTSGSLEQYF
TRBJ2-5 | TRBV6-5 | TRBD2 | . | TGTGCCAGCAGCTACTCCATCGGCCTAGCGGGGGGCCGCAATGAGCAGTACTTC | CASSYSIGLAGGRNEQYF
TRBJ2-7 | TRBV5-1 | TRBD2 | . | TGCGCCAGCAGCTCTCTCCTCCCTCTAGCGGGAGTTTGCGACGAGCAGTACTTC | CASSSLLPLAGVCDEQYF
TRBJ2-5 | TRBV20-1 | TRBD2 | . | TGCAGTGCTAGGGGACTAGCGGGGTTAGAAGAGACCCAGTACTTC | CSARGLAGLEETQYF
TRBJ1-5 | TRBV4-2 | TRBD1 | few | TGTGCCAGCAGCCCCGCAGGACAGGCCAATCAGCCCCAGCATTTT | CASSPAGQANQPQHF
TRBJ2-7 | TRBV28 | TRBD1 | . | TGTGCCAGCAGTTTCGGGGACAGGCCCCACTACGAGCAGTACTTC | CASSFGDRPHYEQYF
TRBJ1-3 | TRBV5-1 | TRBD1 | once | TGCGCCAGCAGCTCCGGGACAGGGGGCGCTGGAAACACCATATATTTT | CASSSGTGGAGNTIYF
TRBJ2-6 | TRBV10-3 | . | . | TGTGCCATCAGTGAGGTCAGCAGCCTCTGGGCCAACGTCCTGACTTTC | CAISEVSSLWANVLTF
TRBJ1-3 | TRBV20-1 | . | few | TGCAGTGCTAGATCCCCTGGTAAAACTGGAAACACCATATATTTT | CSARSPGKTGNTIYF
TRBJ2-1 | TRBV7-9 | . | . | TGTGCCAGCAGCCGGCTTGGAGGAATACAAGAGACCCAGTTCTTC | CASSRLGGIQETQFF
TRBJ2-3 | TRBV20-1 | . | . | TGCAGTGCTACAGGGATAGATACGCAGTATTTT | CSATGIDTQYF
TRBJ2-5 | TRBV7-2 | . | . | TGTGCCAGCAGCCCCGACTTAGGGGGTAGCAAGTACTTC | CASSPDLGGSKYF
TRBJ1-2 | TRBV24-1 | . | . | TGTGCCACCAGTGATTTCGGGCAGGGTGGAGGCTACACCTTC | CATSDFGQGGGYTF
TRBJ1-2 | TRBV29-1 | . | . | TGCAGCGTTGAGGGTGGGGATAACTATGGCTACACCTTC | CSVEGGDNYGYTF
TRBJ2-5 | TRBV11-2 | . | . | TGTGCCAGCAGCTTAGTAGCCGGGGTCCATGAGCAGTACTTC | CASSLVAGVHEQYF
TRBJ2-1 | TRBV12-3/TRBV12-4 | TRBD1 | few | TGTGCCAGCAGTTGGACAGGGAGGAACAATGAGCAGTTCTTC | CASSWTGRNNEQFF
TRBJ1-2 | TRBV7-9 | . | . | TGTGCCAGCAGCTTAATGGGACAAGCCTCCTATGGCTACACCTTC | CASSLMGQASYGYTF
TRBJ2-5 | TRBV6-5 | TRBD2 | few | TGTGCCAGCAGTTACCAGACTAGCGGGAGCTTCCAAGAGACCCAGTACTTC | CASSYQTSGSFQETQYF
TRBJ2-1 | TRBV20-1 | TRBD2 | . | TGCAGTGCTAGATTGTTCCTAGCGGGGGGATACGAGCAGTTCTTC | CSARLFLAGGYEQFF
TRBJ2-4 | TRBV2 | . | . | TGTGCCAGCAGTGAAAGCTTAGGGATGGGAAACATTCAGTACTTC | CASSESLGMGNIQYF